Presented here are 21 T cell receptor beta chains from one specimen sequenced in a study of shared clonotypes between healthy human individuals (dated by TCRdb to the early 2020s). Library construction relied on the immunoSEQ multiplex PCR assay. TCRdb's version of the immuneACCESS table is confined to in-frame rearrangements and falls short of the full clone set. An unresolved V gene accounts for under half of the shortfall where checked; the remainder is of unknown origin. This sample comprises about 700,000 clones, under 80% of them detected only once. Of the sample, under 2% falls within the top ten clones. Sequencing used memory CD4+ T cells sorted from blood. The meaning of the sample's cell subset or site label: CD45RA-negative fraction. The receptors originated from a woman aged 25 to 39 in good health.

The gene calls are TRBV28 and TRBJ1-2, with D maybe TRBD1 (6 bases). The germline V gene has CDR1 MDHEN and CDR2 SYDVKM. CDR3 length: 14 residues. Trimming removed 2 bases from V and 8 bases from J, with 15 bases in between. This CDR3 is CASSLGQWGIGYTF. The DNA of the CDR3 is TGTGCCAGCAGTTTAGGACAGTGGGGTATCGGCTACACCTTC.

The V gene is TRBV7-6, the J gene TRBJ2-1, with TRBD2 identical over 10 bases. The CDR3 spans 15 residues. Germline trimming cut 3 bases from V and 5 bases from J; bases unmatched to any gene: 4. Germline loops: CDR1 SGHVS, CDR2 FNYEAQ. The CDR3 DNA reads as TGTGCCAGCAGCTTGCAAGCGGGAGGGGACAATGAGCAGTTCTTC. This encodes CASSLQAGGDNEQFF.

This sequence joins TRBV4-2 and TRBJ1-4; no reliable D call. The CDR3 is 14 residues long. The germline V and J ends were trimmed by 1 base and 11 bases, with 14 bases remaining between them. CDR1 is LGHNA and CDR2 is YNFKEQ in the germline V gene. CDR3: CASSQGFGSYKLFF. Written as DNA, the CDR3 is TGTGCCAGCAGCCAAGGGTTTGGGAGTTATAAACTGTTTTTT.

This chain connects TRBV7-9 to TRBJ1-4; possibly TRBD1 for D (5 bases). This CDR3 contains 15 residues. V gave up 5 bases and J gave up 2 bases, with 12 bases separating them. CDR1 is SEHNR, CDR2 FQNEAQ, per germline (reference sequence). DNA of the CDR3: TGTGCCAGCAGCGTGGGGGGTGCTACTAATGAAAAACTGTTTTTT. Translated: CASSVGGATNEKLFF.

The CDR3, as DNA: TGTGCCAGCTCACCACGACTAGCGGGGAGGCCTGGGTACGAGCAGTACTTC. It encodes CASSPRLAGRPGYEQYF. J is TRBJ2-7 and V is TRBV18; TRBD2 agrees at 11 bases. The germline V gene encodes CDR1 KGHSH and CDR2 LQKENI. This CDR3 region has 17 residues. V lost 1 base and J lost 4; bases outside the gene matches: 9.

This clone was recorded at least ten times. The V call is TRBV10-2, the J call TRBJ2-5; 7 nucleotides match TRBD2. The germline V gene encodes CDR1 WSHSY and CDR2 SAAADI. J was trimmed by 4 bases and V by 5 bases; bases with no gene match: 13. This CDR3 region has 16 residues. The CDR3 is CASSQVGRGSRETQYF. As DNA, the CDR3 is TGCGCCAGCAGTCAGGTCGGGCGCGGGAGTAGAGAGACCCAGTACTTC.

This clone came up a few times. In DNA form, the CDR3 reads TGTGCCAGCAGCCAAATAAGGGAAGGTGGCTACACCTTC. Translated, it gives CASSQIREGGYTF. This chain uses TRBV14 with TRBJ1-2, with unresolved D. Germline V gene sequence: CDR1 SGHDN, CDR2 FVKESK. This CDR3 contains 13 residues. V gave up 2 bases and J gave up 7 bases, with 11 bases separating them.

The chain couples TRBV29-1 to TRBJ1-3; D unresolved. Germline loops: CDR1 SQVTM, CDR2 ANQGSEA. The CDR3 runs 13 residues. Trimming left V 5 bases short and J 8 bases short, with 16 bases between. The CDR3 coding sequence is TGCAGCGTTCATCCGTGGGCAGGAGACACCATATATTTT. Translated, it gives CSVHPWAGDTIYF.

V usage is TRBV18 and J usage is TRBJ2-2; 12 bases line up with TRBD2. Germline V gene lookup returns CDR1 KGHSH and CDR2 LQKENI. The CDR3 is made up of 17 amino acids. V was clipped by 6 bases and J by 4 bases; unmatched bases: 9. The CDR3 DNA is TGTGCCAGCTCGCCTGGGACTAGCGGGCCAATCACCGGGGAGCTGTTTTTT. Translated: CASSPGTSGPITGELFF.

The J gene is TRBJ1-1, the V gene TRBV5-6; TRBD1 aligns across 7 bases. Germline CDR1 and CDR2: SGHDT and YYEEEE. The V and J ends lost 0 bases and 6 bases, in that order; junction bases with no gene match: 11. The CDR3 spans 16 residues. The DNA for the CDR3 is TGTGCCAGCAGCTTGGGAGAACAGGGGAGGTGGCCTGAAGCTTTCTTT. This encodes CASSLGEQGRWPEAFF. Full variable domain (rest looked up from reference TRBV5-6 and TRBJ1-1): DAGVTQSPTHLIKTRGQQVTLRCSPKSGHDTVSWYQQALGQGPQFIFQYYEEEERQRGNFPDRFSGHQFPNYSSELNVNALLLGDSALYLCASSLGEQGRWPEAFFGQGTRLTVV.

CDR3 sequence (DNA): TGTGCCACCAGCAGATCGTTGGCTCGGCGCGGCAAAAACATTCAGTACTTC. This translates into CATSRSLARRGKNIQYF. The chain links TRBV15 to TRBJ2-4, with D unclear. Trimming stripped 2 bases from V and 3 bases from J, with 17 bases between. Germline lookup yields CDR1 LNHNV and CDR2 YYDKDF (reference sequence). CDR3 length: 17 amino acids.

The V call is TRBV5-1, the J call TRBJ1-1, with TRBD1 identical over 8 bases. Germline-derived CDR1 and CDR2 are SGHRS and YFSETQ. V shed 7 bases, J shed 5 bases, and the junction held 7 bases outside the gene matches. The CDR3 spans 13 residues. CDR3 protein: CASGQGSRTEAFF. In DNA form, the CDR3 reads TGCGCCAGCGGACAGGGCTCTAGGACTGAAGCTTTCTTT.

This clone occurred once. This chain joins TRBV10-3 and TRBJ1-1; possibly TRBD1 for D (5 bases). The CDR3 has 13 residues. Per the germline V gene, CDR1 is ENHRY and CDR2 is SYGVKD. Trimming stripped 6 bases from V and 1 base from J, with 9 bases between. CDR3 bases: TGTGCCATCAGGGGGGGTGGGAACACTGAAGCTTTCTTT. As protein: CAIRGGGNTEAFF.

This clone was observed once. The genes are TRBV28 and TRBJ1-4; the D is unclear. The germline V gene encodes CDR1 MDHEN and CDR2 SYDVKM. This CDR3 spans 12 amino acids. V dropped 7 bases and J dropped 8 bases, with 11 bases sitting between them. Here the CDR3 reads CASTTLREKLFF. CDR3 bases: TGTGCCAGCACGACACTTCGAGAAAAACTGTTTTTT.

The V gene is TRBV25-1, the J gene TRBJ2-1; the D gene is possibly TRBD2 (7 bases). The CDR3 contains 13 residues. The germline gives CDR1 MGHDK, CDR2 SYGVNS. Trimming removed 8 bases from V and 7 bases from J, with 15 bases in between. CDR3 DNA sequence: TGTGCCAGCTGGGGGGGGCCGGGGAATGAGCAGTTCTTC. Translating gives CASWGGPGNEQFF.

This clone occurred a few times. This sample includes further DNA sequences coding for the same CDR3. The chain joins TRBV7-3 to TRBJ2-1, with 9 bases identical to TRBD2. V shed 4 bases and J 2 bases; nucleotides not matched to a gene: 3. Germline values: CDR1 SGHTA, CDR2 FQGTGA. This CDR3 region has 15 residues. DNA of the CDR3: TGTGCCAGCAGCTCATTAGCGGGAGCCTACAATGAGCAGTTCTTC. It codes for CASSSLAGAYNEQFF. The entire variable domain, with the rest obtained from reference TRBV7-3 and TRBJ2-1, is as follows: GAGVSQTPSNKVTEKGKYVELRCDPISGHTALYWYRQSLGQGPEFLIYFQGTGAADDSGLPNDRFFAVRPEGSVSTLKIQRTERGDSAVYLCASSSLAGAYNEQFFGPGTRLTVL.

The V gene is TRBV19, the J gene TRBJ2-7; 9 nucleotides match TRBD2. The CDR3 contains 14 residues. The germline gives CDR1 LNHDA, CDR2 SQIVND (reference sequence). The trim removed 5 bases at V and 4 bases at J, leaving 6 bases unmatched. CDR3 coding DNA: TGTGCCAGTAGTTTGACTAGCGGATTGTACGAGCAGTACTTC. Its protein product is CASSLTSGLYEQYF.

There are a few counts of this clone. The chain joins TRBV4-1 to TRBJ1-4; D may be TRBD1 (5 bases). CDR1 is MGHRA and CDR2 is YSYEKL in the germline V gene. The CDR3 is 15 amino acids. Trimming stripped 3 bases from V and 4 bases from J, with 12 bases between. The CDR3 sequence: CASSHMTAHNEKLFF. The CDR3 DNA reads TGCGCCAGCAGCCACATGACAGCCCATAATGAAAAACTGTTTTTT.

Comments on this clone: The same CDR3 can be traced to other DNA sequences in this sample. The chain has TRBV28 and TRBJ2-3, with 11 bases that match TRBD2. Germline values: CDR1 MDHEN, CDR2 SYDVKM. The CDR3 contains 15 residues. V trimming: 6 bases; J trimming: 1 base; junction bases outside the gene matches: 3. The CDR3 protein is CASRGTSGGTDTQYF. The CDR3 DNA reads TGTGCCAGCAGGGGGACTAGCGGTGGCACAGATACGCAGTATTTT.

V and J are TRBV29-1 and TRBJ2-2; 7 bases match TRBD2. This CDR3 comprises 15 residues. Germline lookup yields CDR1 SQVTM and CDR2 ANQGSEA. The V and J ends lost 6 bases and 6 bases, in that order; junction bases with no gene match: 13. CDR3 DNA: TGCAGCGTCGTGTGGCGCGGGAGAGGGGCCGGGGAGCTGTTTTTT. It specifies CSVVWRGRGAGELFF.

This clone was detected only once. The chain combines TRBV28 with TRBJ1-2, with 7 positions matching TRBD1. The CDR3 is 17 amino acids. In germline, CDR1 is MDHEN, CDR2 SYDVKM. V lost 3 bases, J lost 4 bases, and 14 bases stayed unmatched. The CDR3 nucleotides are TGTGCCAGCAGTTTTTACCTTTCGGGACAGCAAGTCTATGGCTACACCTTC. Amino acid sequence: CASSFYLSGQQVYGYTF.